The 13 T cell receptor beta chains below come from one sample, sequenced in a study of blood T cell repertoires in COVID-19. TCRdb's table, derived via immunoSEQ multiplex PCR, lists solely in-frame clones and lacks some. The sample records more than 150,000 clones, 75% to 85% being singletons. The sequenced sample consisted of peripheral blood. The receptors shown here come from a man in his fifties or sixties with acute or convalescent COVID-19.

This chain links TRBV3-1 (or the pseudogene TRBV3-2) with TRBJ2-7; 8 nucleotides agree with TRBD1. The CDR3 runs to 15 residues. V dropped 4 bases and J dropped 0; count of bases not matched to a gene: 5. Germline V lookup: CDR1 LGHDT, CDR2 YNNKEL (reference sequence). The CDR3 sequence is CASSRQGTTSYEQYF. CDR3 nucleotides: TGTGCCAGCAGCCGACAGGGGACAACCTCCTACGAGCAGTACTTC.

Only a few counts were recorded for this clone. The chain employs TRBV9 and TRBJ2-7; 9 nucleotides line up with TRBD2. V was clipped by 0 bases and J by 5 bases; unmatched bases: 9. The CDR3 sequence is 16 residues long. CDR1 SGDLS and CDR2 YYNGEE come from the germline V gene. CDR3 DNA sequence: TGTGCCAGCAGCGTAGGGGGTAGCGGGAGCTTCAACGAGCAGTACTTC. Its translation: CASSVGGSGSFNEQYF. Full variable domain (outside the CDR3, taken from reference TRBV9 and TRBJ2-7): DSGVTQTPKHLITATGQRVTLRCSPRSGDLSVYWYQQSLDQGLQFLIQYYNGEERAKGNILERFSAQQFPDLHSELNLSSLELGDSALYFCASSVGGSGSFNEQYFGPGTRLTVT.

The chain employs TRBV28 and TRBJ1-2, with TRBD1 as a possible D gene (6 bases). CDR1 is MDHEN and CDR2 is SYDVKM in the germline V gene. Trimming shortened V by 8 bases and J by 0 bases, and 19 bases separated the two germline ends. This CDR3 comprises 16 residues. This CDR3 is CASLPSDRKANYGYTF. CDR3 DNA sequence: TGTGCCAGCCTCCCCAGTGACAGGAAAGCTAACTATGGCTACACCTTC.

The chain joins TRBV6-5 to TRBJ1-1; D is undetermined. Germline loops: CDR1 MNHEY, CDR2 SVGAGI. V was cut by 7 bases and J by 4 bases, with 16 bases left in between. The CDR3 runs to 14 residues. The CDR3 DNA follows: TGTGCCAGCACCCCCCGGCGGGGTACCACTGAAGCTTTCTTT. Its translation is CASTPRRGTTEAFF.

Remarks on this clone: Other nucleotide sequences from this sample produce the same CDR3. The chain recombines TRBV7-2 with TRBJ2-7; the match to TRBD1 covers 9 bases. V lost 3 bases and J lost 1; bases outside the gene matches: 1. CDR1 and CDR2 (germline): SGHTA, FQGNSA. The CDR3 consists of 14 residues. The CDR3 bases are TGTGCCAGCAGCTTGACAGGGGGGTCCTACGAGCAGTACTTC. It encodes CASSLTGGSYEQYF.

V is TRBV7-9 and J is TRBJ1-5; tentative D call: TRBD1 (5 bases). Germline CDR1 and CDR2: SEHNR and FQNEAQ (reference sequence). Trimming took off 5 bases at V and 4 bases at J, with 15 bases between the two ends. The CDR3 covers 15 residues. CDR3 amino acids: CASSPNAGRNQPQHF. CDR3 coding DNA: TGTGCCAGCAGCCCAAATGCAGGGCGGAATCAGCCCCAGCATTTT.

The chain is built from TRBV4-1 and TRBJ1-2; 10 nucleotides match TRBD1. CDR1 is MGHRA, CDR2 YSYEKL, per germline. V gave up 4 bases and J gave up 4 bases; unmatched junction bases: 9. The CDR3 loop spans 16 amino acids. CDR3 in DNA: TGCGCCAGCAGCCCCCCCCAGACAGGGGGCGGCTATGGCTACACCTTC. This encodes CASSPPQTGGGYGYTF.

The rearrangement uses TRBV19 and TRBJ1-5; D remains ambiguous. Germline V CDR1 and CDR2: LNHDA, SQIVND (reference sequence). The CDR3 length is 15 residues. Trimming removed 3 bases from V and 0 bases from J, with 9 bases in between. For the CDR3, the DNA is TGTGCCAGTAGTATGGGCGGGAATAGCAATCAGCCCCAGCATTTT. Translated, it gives CASSMGGNSNQPQHF.

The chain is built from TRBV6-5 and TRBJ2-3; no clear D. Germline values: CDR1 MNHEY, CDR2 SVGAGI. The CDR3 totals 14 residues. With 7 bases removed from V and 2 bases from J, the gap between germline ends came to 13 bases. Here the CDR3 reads CASKRGDLTDTQYF. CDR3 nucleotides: TGTGCCAGCAAACGCGGCGACCTCACAGATACGCAGTATTTT.

The DNA for the CDR3 is TGTGCCAGCAGGCCGGGACAGGGGGCCAGTTCACCCCTCCACTTT. This translates into CASRPGQGASSPLHF. The V gene is TRBV28, the J gene TRBJ1-6, with 12 bases matching TRBD1. The CDR3 has 15 amino acids. Germline values: CDR1 MDHEN, CDR2 SYDVKM. V shed 6 bases and J 9 bases; nucleotides not matched to a gene: 6.

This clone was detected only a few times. CDR3 nucleotide sequence: TGTGCCAGCAGTTTTATCAGGACAGACTACAATGAGCAGTTCTTC. Encoded protein: CASSFIRTDYNEQFF. The gene calls are TRBV27 and TRBJ2-1; weak D call: TRBD1 (6 bases). Germline V gene lookup returns CDR1 MNHEY and CDR2 SMNVEV (reference sequence). Trimming pared 3 bases from V and 3 bases from J, leaving 12 bases between. This CDR3 is built from 15 residues.

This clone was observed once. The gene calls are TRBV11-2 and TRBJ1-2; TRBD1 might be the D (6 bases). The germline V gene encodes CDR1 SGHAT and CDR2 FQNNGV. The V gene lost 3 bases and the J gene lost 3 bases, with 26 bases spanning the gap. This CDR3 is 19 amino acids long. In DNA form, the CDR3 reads TGTGCCAGCAGCTTCGGTACACCTTTCGGACAGTCGAAATACTATGGCTACACCTTC. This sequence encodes CASSFGTPFGQSKYYGYTF. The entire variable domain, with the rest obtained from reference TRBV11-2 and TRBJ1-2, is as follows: EAGVAQSPRYKIIEKRQSVAFWCNPISGHATLYWYQQILGQGPKLLIQFQNNGVVDDSQLPKDRFSAERLKGVDSTLKIQPAKLEDSAVYLCASSFGTPFGQSKYYGYTFGSGTRLTVV.

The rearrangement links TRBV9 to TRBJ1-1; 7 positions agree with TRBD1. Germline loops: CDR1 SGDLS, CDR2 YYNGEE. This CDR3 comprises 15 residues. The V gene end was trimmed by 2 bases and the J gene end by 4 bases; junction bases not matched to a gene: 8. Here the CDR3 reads CASSVHGQGVTEAFF. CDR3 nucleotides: TGTGCCAGCAGCGTCCATGGGCAGGGGGTCACTGAAGCTTTCTTT.